This TCR beta chain was identified in a study of CD4+ T cells in melanoma. Details on this clone: Its antigen is as yet unknown.

Study conclusions and caveats: CD8+ T cell, macrophage and B cell function reportedly correlated with neoantigen-specific CD4+ T cells. Reportedly, melanoma neoantigen-specific CD4+ T cells showed varied differentiation states.

TCRdb keeps only in-frame clones here, not all; method: immunoSEQ multiplex PCR. The table records some 50,000 clones, 89% of them present only once. The material sequenced was peripheral blood. This receptor was obtained from a human donor with melanoma.

Written as DNA, the CDR3 is TGTGCCAGTAGTGGGCGTCTGGGGGACAGATACGAGCAGTACTTC. Protein product: CASSGRLGDRYEQYF. This chain uses TRBV19 with TRBJ2-7; TRBD1 matches 7 bases. Germline V gene lookup returns CDR1 LNHDA and CDR2 SQIVND (reference sequence). The ends lost 5 bases at V and 4 bases at J; junction bases unmatched: 11. CDR3 length equals 15 residues.